The source of this T cell receptor beta chain is a study of response to subunit inactivated influenza vaccine. General observations from the study: Seasonal influenza vaccination, on each occasion, was suggested by the authors to recruit few new T cells.

Germline V gene lookup returns CDR1 MNHEY and CDR2 SVGAGI. V lost 0 bases, J lost 5 bases, and 9 bases stayed unmatched. The CDR3 contains 17 residues. Comment on this clonotype: Its antigen is undetermined.

TCRdb called the RT-PCR reads again in MiXCR, with one record for every CDR3 protein. Among approximately 500,000 distinct CDR3 sequences, roughly 13% were seen once, and the ten largest hold roughly 13%. The gene calls are TRBV6-5 and TRBJ2-5, with 10 bases aligning to TRBD2. The TCR was taken from a man aged 45-60 years who received an inactivated influenza vaccine. Sequenced here: PBMCs from blood, sampled 40 to 50 days after vaccination. The CDR3, as DNA: TGTGCCAGCAGTTACTCTCTAGCGGGGGTACCATCCGAGACCCAGTACTTC. It encodes CASSYSLAGVPSETQYF.